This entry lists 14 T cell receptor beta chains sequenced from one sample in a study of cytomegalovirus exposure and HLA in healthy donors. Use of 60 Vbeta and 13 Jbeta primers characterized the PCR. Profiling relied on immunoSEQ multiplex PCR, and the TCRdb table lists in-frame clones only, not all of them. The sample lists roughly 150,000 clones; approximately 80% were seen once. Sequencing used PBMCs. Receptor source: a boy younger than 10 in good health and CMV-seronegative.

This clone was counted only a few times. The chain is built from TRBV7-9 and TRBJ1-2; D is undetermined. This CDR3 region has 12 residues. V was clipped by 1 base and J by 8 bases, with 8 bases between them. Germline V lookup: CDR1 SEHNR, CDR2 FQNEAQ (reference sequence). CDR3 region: CASSLGGNGYTF. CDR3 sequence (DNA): TGTGCCAGCAGCTTAGGAGGGAACGGCTACACCTTC.

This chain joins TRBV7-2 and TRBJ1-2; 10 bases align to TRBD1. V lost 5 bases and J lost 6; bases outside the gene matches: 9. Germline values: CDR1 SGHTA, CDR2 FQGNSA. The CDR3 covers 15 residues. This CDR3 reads CASSTSTGGVDGYTF. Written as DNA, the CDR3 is TGTGCCAGCAGCACTTCGACAGGGGGCGTTGATGGCTACACCTTC.

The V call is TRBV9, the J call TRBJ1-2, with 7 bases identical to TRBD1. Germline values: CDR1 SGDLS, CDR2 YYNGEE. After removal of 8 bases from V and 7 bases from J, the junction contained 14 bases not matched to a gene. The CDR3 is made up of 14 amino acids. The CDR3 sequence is CASNPSGGSVGYTF. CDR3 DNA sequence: TGTGCCAGTAACCCGTCAGGGGGAAGTGTTGGCTACACCTTC.

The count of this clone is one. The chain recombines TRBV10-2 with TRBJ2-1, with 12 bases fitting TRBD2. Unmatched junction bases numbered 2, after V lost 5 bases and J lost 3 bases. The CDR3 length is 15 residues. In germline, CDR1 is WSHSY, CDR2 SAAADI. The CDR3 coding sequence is TGCGCCAGCAGTCCGGGACTAGCGGGCTACAATGAGCAGTTCTTC. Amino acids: CASSPGLAGYNEQFF.

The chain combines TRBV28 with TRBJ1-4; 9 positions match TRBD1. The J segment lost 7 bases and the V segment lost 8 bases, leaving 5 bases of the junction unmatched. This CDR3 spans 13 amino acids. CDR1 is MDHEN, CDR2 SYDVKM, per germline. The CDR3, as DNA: TGTGCCAGCTACAGGGGGCACGGTGAAAAACTGTTTTTT. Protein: CASYRGHGEKLFF.

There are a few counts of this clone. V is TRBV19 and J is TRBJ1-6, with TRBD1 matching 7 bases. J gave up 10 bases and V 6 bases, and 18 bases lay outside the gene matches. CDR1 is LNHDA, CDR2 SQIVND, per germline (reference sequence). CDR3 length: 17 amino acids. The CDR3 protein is CASRAAREEGALSPLHF. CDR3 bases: TGTGCCAGTAGAGCGGCTCGCGAAGAGGGGGCTTTGTCACCCCTCCACTTT.

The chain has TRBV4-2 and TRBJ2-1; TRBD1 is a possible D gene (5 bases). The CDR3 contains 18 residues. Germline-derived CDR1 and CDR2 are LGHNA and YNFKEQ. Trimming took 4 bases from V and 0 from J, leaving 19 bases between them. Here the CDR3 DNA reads TGTGCCAGCAGCCCATCGCCTGGGGCTCCCCGCTCCTACAATGAGCAGTTCTTC. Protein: CASSPSPGAPRSYNEQFF.

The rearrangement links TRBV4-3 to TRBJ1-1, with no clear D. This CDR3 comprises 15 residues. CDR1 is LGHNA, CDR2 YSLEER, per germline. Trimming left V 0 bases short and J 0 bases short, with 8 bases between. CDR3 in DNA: TGCGCCAGCAGCCAAGAATTACATTTGAACACTGAAGCTTTCTTT. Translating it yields CASSQELHLNTEAFF.

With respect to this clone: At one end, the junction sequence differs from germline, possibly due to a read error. As DNA, the CDR3 is TGTGCCAGCAGCGGTTCTACTAGCTCCCACGAGCAGTACTTC. Translating gives CASSGSTSSHEQYF. V gene TRBV7-9 combines with J gene TRBJ2-7, with a weak D call TRBD2 (6 bases). CDR1 and CDR2 from the germline V gene are SEHNR and FQNEAQ (reference sequence). This CDR3 has 14 amino acids.

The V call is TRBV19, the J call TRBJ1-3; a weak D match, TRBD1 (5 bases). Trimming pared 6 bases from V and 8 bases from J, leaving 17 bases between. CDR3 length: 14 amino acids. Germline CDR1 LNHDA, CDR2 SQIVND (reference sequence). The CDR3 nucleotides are TGTGCCAGTAGACCGGGACTGTGGGTTGACACCATATATTTT. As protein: CASRPGLWVDTIYF.

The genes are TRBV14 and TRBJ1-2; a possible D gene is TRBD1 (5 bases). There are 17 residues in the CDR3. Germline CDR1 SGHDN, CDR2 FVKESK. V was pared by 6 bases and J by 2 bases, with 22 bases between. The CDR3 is CASRPATAPLRNYGYTF. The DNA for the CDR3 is TGTGCCAGCAGACCCGCGACAGCCCCTCTGCGAAACTATGGCTACACCTTC.

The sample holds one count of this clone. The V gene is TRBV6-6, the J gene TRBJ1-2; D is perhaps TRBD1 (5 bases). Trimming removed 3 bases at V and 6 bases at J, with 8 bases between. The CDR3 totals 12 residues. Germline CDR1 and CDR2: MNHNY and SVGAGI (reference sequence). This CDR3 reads CASSYSGDGYTF. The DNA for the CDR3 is TGTGCCAGCAGTTATTCGGGGGATGGCTACACCTTC.

CDR3 nucleotides: TGTGCCAGCAGCCTTCCGGGACTAGCGGGAGTGGGGACGCAGTATTTT. Amino acid sequence: CASSLPGLAGVGTQYF. The rearrangement links TRBV5-4 to TRBJ2-3; 14 bases match TRBD2. After removal of 4 bases from V and 9 bases from J, the junction contained 10 bases not matched to a gene. The CDR3 consists of 16 residues. The germline CDR1 and CDR2 sequences are SGHNT and YYREEE (reference sequence).

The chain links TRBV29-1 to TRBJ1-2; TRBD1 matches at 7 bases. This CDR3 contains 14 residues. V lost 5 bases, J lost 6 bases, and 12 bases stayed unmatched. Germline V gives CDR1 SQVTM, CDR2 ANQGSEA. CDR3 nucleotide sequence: TGCAGCGTTATAGGAACTTCGGACAGGCATGGCTACACCTTC. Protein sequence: CSVIGTSDRHGYTF. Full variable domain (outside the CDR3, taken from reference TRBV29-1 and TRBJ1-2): SAVISQKPSRDICQRGTSLTIQCQVDSQVTMMFWYRQQPGQSLTLIATANQGSEATYESGFVIDKFPISRPNLTFSTLTVSNMSPEDSSIYLCSVIGTSDRHGYTFGSGTRLTVV.